The 2 T cell receptor beta chains presented below share a single source sample, sequenced in a study of CD8+ T cells in alopecia areata. As for treatment: oral pan-JAK inhibitor, 5-10 mg twice daily. cDNA serving as the sequencing template came from extracted, reverse transcribed RNA. Measured with immunoSEQ multiplex PCR; TCRdb has only the in-frame clones, and not every one. The data contain 80,000 or so clones, about 71% of them seen just once; the ten biggest clones take up 20% to 25%. Source: CD8+ T cells sorted from blood, taken at week 24, from a patient treated with tofacitinib. All receptors come from a human donor with alopecia areata.

The V gene is TRBV7-7, the J gene TRBJ2-5; D may be TRBD2 (6 bases). The DNA end lines up better with TRBJ2-7; the J call may be wrong. Germline V lookup: CDR1 SSHAT, CDR2 FNYEAQ (reference sequence). The CDR3 runs 15 residues. This CDR3 reads CASSLGAGSSYEQYF. In DNA, the CDR3 is TGTGCCAGCAGCTTAGGGGCCGGGAGCTCCTACGAGCAGTACTTC.

This clone was seen only a few times. This chain joins TRBV23-1 and TRBJ2-7; 12 bases agree with TRBD2. TRBV23-1 carries the ORF label, with uncertain function. The length of the CDR3 is 17 residues. V gave up 0 bases and J gave up 4 bases; unmatched junction bases: 7. The CDR3 nucleotides read TGCGCCAGCAGTCAATCGTGTAAGGGGACTAGCGGGTACGAGCAGTACTTC. It encodes CASSQSCKGTSGYEQYF.